Sequencing of this T cell receptor (beta chain) was carried out in a study of T cell clonality in common variable immunodeficiency. Findings of the study overall: CVID subjects showed higher TCRbeta clonality than healthy controls. Shared TCRbeta clones were fewer between CVID subjects than controls.

CDR3 length: 14 amino acids. Germline V gene sequence: CDR1 SGHAT, CDR2 FQNNGV. The germline V and J ends were trimmed by 5 bases and 2 bases, with 10 bases remaining between them. In regard to this clone: No antigen is known for it. The read gets to within 3 residues of the CDR3 end, and the germline J gene fills in the rest.

Only in-frame clones appear in the TCRdb table, and some are missing; sequencing was by immunoSEQ multiplex PCR. The data show some 40,000 clones, with none appearing a single time. Sample: peripheral blood mononuclear cells. The genes are TRBV11-2 and TRBJ1-5, with D unresolved. This TCR derives from a person aged 18-70 years in good health. The sequenced part of the CDR3 DNA is TGTGCCAGCAGCCCCACCTATGGCAATCAGCCC. Translation: CASSPTYGNQP. The full-length CDR3 reads as CASSPTYGNQPQHF. The whole variable domain, remainder taken from reference TRBV11-2 and TRBJ1-5, is EAGVAQSPRYKIIEKRQSVAFWCNPISGHATLYWYQQILGQGPKLLIQFQNNGVVDDSQLPKDRFSAERLKGVDSTLKIQPAKLEDSAVYLCASSPTYGNQPQHFGDGTRLSIL.